One TCR beta chain is described in this entry. What it binds is not known. The CDR3 length is 15 residues. V lost 5 bases to trimming and J lost 6 bases; unmatched junction nucleotides: 10. Germline assignment: CDR1 SGHVS and CDR2 FQNEAQ. Amplification used 60 Vbeta primers and 13 Jbeta primers. The table came from immunoSEQ multiplex PCR; TCRdb's copy has only in-frame clones and leaves some out. The table lists about 150,000 clones, 65% to 85% of them singletons. The source of the sample is a study of cytomegalovirus exposure and HLA in healthy donors. Broader study findings: The authors judged a highly shared variant cluster likely a sequencing artifact. An apparent linkage of common viral pathogens to several of the most significant clusters emerged in a later analysis. In a later analysis, specific HLA alleles were associated with about 18,000 TCR beta sequences at a 0.05 false discovery rate. Later analysis showed TCR association rates varying by HLA locus, highest for DRB1 and lowest for HLA-C.

The gene calls are TRBV7-8 and TRBJ2-7; 10 bases line up with TRBD1. This clonotype was sampled from a woman aged 40-49 years in good health and CMV-seropositive. The specimen sequenced was PBMCs. The CDR3 loop is CASSAAGTGVGEQYF. CDR3 nucleotides: TGTGCCAGCAGCGCCGCCGGGACAGGGGTTGGCGAGCAGTACTTC.